This T cell receptor (beta chain) was found in a study of radiation and T cells in renal cell carcinoma. A few counts support this clone. Time point given: blood 4 weeks post-SBRT, at nephrectomy. Treatment here: 15 Gy SBRT to primary tumor, nephrectomy 4 weeks later. Serial blood draws occurred at baseline and 2 and 4 weeks post-SBRT. Clones were read by immunoSEQ multiplex PCR, and TCRdb kept only the in-frame ones, dropping some. The repertoire includes under 35,000 clones, roughly 80% of them detected once, and approximately 33% sits in the top ten. The CDR3 sequence is 16 residues long. The germline V gene encodes CDR1 MGHRA and CDR2 YSYEKL. V shed 1 base and J 0 bases; nucleotides not matched to a gene: 5.

The source of this sequence is a man in his sixties with renal cell carcinoma. The sequences come from blood, collected from a patient whose treatment included radiotherapy and nephrectomy. This chain links TRBV4-1 with TRBJ2-7, with 8 nucleotides matching TRBD2. The CDR3, as DNA: TGCGCCAGCAGCCAAGGGGGACTAGTGAGCTCCTACGAGCAGTACTTC. This encodes CASSQGGLVSSYEQYF.